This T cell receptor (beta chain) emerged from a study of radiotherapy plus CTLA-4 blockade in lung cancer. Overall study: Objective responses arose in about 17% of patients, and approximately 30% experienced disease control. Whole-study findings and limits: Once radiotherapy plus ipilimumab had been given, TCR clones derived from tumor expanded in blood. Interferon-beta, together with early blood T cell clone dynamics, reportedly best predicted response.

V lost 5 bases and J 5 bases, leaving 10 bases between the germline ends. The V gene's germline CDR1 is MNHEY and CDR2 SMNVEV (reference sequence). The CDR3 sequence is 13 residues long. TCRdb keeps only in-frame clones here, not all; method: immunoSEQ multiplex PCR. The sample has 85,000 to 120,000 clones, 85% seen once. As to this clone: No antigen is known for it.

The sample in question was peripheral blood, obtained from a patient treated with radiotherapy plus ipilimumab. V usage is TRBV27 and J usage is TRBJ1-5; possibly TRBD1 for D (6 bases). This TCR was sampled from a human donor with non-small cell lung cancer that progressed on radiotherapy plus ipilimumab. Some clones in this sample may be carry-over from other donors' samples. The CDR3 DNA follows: TGTGCCAGCAGTCTACAGGGTTATCAGCCCCAGCATTTT. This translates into CASSLQGYQPQHF.